One sample yielded the 20 T cell receptor beta chains listed below, sequenced in a study of T cells in Graves' hyperthyroidism and ophthalmopathy. The TCR beta CDR3 regions underwent amplification using RNA transcripts as the source. First-round RT-PCR of the TCR CDR3 relied on the HTBI primer set. In TCRdb, the multiplex PCR reads were re-called with MiXCR into one record per CDR3 protein. The sample yields roughly 500,000 distinct CDR3 sequences, approximately 24% seen once. Sequencing used blood. The receptors originated from a woman aged 25-40 years with Graves' ophthalmopathy.

This clonotype was observed a handful of times. The rearrangement links TRBV3-1 to TRBJ2-7; D perhaps matches TRBD2 (5 bases). Germline lookup yields CDR1 LGHDT and CDR2 YNNKEL (reference sequence). The V and J ends lost 3 bases and 10 bases respectively, with 16 bases between them. This CDR3 is built from 13 residues. For the CDR3, the DNA is TGTGCCAGCAGCCAGTCCTTAGGAGGCAAACAGTACTTC. It translates to CASSQSLGGKQYF.

This clonotype was seen more than once but under ten times. This chain joins TRBV28 and TRBJ2-5, with 10 positions matching TRBD2. CDR1 is MDHEN and CDR2 is SYDVKM in the germline V gene. The CDR3 runs to 15 residues. V lost 6 bases and J lost 5; bases outside the gene matches: 9. CDR3 protein: CASRPPSGSGETQYF. The CDR3 nucleotides are TGTGCCAGCAGACCTCCTAGCGGGAGCGGGGAGACCCAGTACTTC.

V is TRBV12-5 and J is TRBJ2-7; tentative D call: TRBD1 (6 bases). V shed 2 bases and J shed 7 bases, with 21 bases lying between them. The germline gives CDR1 LGHNT, CDR2 FRNRAP. CDR3 length: 16 residues. CDR3 coding DNA: TGTGCTAGTGGTTTGCCCTCCAGAGACAGGTACCTTGAGCAGTACTTC. This gives the protein CASGLPSRDRYLEQYF.

This chain links TRBV6-4 with TRBJ1-2, with a possible D match to TRBD1 (6 bases). The CDR3 has 13 residues. The germline V and J ends were trimmed by 5 bases and 5 bases, with 12 bases remaining between them. Germline loops: CDR1 MRHNA, CDR2 SNTAGT. Here the CDR3 DNA reads TGTGCCAGCAGTAAGGGGGGGCCTTATGGCTACACCTTC. Translating gives CASSKGGPYGYTF.

The CDR3 spells CASSSLGGELTEQYF. In nucleotides, the CDR3 is TGTGCCAGTAGTTCCCTAGGCGGGGAGCTGACCGAGCAGTACTTC. The chain is built from TRBV19 and TRBJ2-7; D might be TRBD2 (6 bases). This CDR3 region has 15 residues. Trimming removed 5 bases from V and 6 bases from J, with 20 bases in between. CDR1 and CDR2 (germline): LNHDA, SQIVND (reference sequence).

This clonotype was counted many times. The chain couples TRBV6-2 or TRBV6-3 to TRBJ2-2; 12 nucleotides agree with TRBD1. The ends lost 1 base at V and 5 bases at J; junction bases unmatched: 2. The germline V gene has CDR1 MNHEY and CDR2 SVGEGT. The CDR3 contains 16 residues. This CDR3 reads CASSYWDRGRTGELFF. The CDR3 region has the DNA TGTGCCAGCAGTTACTGGGACAGGGGGCGGACCGGGGAGCTGTTTTTT.

This chain joins TRBV20-1 and TRBJ2-5; D assignment may be TRBD1 or TRBD2 (5 bases each). The V end was cut by 6 bases, the J end by 1 base, with 12 bases between. The CDR3 extends over 13 amino acids. Looked up from germline, CDR1 is DFQATT and CDR2 is SNEGSKA (reference sequence). This chain's CDR3 is CSAPGTFQETQYF. As DNA, the CDR3 is TGCAGTGCCCCCGGGACGTTCCAAGAGACCCAGTACTTC.

In this sample, this clonotype turned up many times. V gene TRBV20-1 combines with J gene TRBJ2-7; D perhaps matches TRBD2 (6 bases). Germline loops: CDR1 DFQATT, CDR2 SNEGSKA (reference sequence). This CDR3 has 14 residues. Here the CDR3 DNA reads TGCAGCGCTCGGGGGATTGGGAGCTCCTACGAGCAGTACTTC. It yields the protein CSARGIGSSYEQYF.

This sequence joins TRBV2 and TRBJ1-2; D not resolved. This CDR3 region has 13 residues. Deletions cut 6 bases from V and 4 bases from J, with 12 bases between. The germline CDR1 and CDR2 sequences are SNHLY and FYNNEI. CDR3 residues: CASRQTQTYGYTF. In DNA form, the CDR3 reads TGTGCCAGCAGGCAGACCCAAACCTATGGCTACACCTTC.

This clonotype has just one count. A read error may account for a junction end that differs from germline. The rearrangement links TRBV11-2 to TRBJ2-7, with 9 bases fitting TRBD1. This CDR3 contains 14 residues. Germline loops: CDR1 SGHAT, CDR2 FQNNGV. The CDR3 protein is CASSAGQGSFEQYF. CDR3 DNA sequence: TGTGCCAGCAGCGCGGGACAGGGTTCCTTCGAGCAGTACTTC.

The chain joins TRBV29-1 to TRBJ1-1; D not certain. This CDR3 comprises 13 residues. Between the trimmed V and J ends, which lost 0 bases and 4 bases, there was a span of 9 bases. Germline V lookup: CDR1 SQVTM, CDR2 ANQGSEA. The CDR3 loop is CSVEEAPGTEAFF. As DNA, the CDR3 is TGCAGCGTTGAAGAGGCCCCGGGCACTGAAGCTTTCTTT.

This clonotype showed up many times. The chain combines TRBV27 with TRBJ1-1; no reliable D call. The germline V gene encodes CDR1 MNHEY and CDR2 SMNVEV (reference sequence). This CDR3 comprises 18 residues. Deletions cut 3 bases from V and 11 bases from J, with 31 bases between. CDR3: CASSFSPLRVAESELAFF. The CDR3 DNA is TGTGCCAGCAGTTTTTCTCCCCTGAGGGTTGCCGAATCTGAGTTGGCTTTCTTT.

This clonotype was counted only a few times. The chain recombines TRBV20-1 with TRBJ2-5; TRBD2 agrees at 8 bases. The trim removed 0 bases at V and 0 bases at J, leaving 6 bases unmatched. CDR1 DFQATT and CDR2 SNEGSKA come from the germline V gene (reference sequence). The CDR3 consists of 16 residues. CDR3 bases: TGCAGTGCTAGAGATCAGGAAGCGGGAGACCAAGAGACCCAGTACTTC. As protein: CSARDQEAGDQETQYF.

V usage is TRBV6-1 and J usage is TRBJ1-2; 7 nucleotides agree with TRBD1. V shed 8 bases and J 5 bases; nucleotides not matched to a gene: 8. Germline V gene sequence: CDR1 MNHNS, CDR2 SASEGT. The CDR3 covers 13 residues. In nucleotides, the CDR3 is TGTGCCAGCCGGAGGGGGCTTGGGTATGGCTACACCTTC. Translating it yields CASRRGLGYGYTF.

This clonotype has ten or more counts. J is TRBJ2-5 and V is TRBV11-2, with 11 bases that match TRBD2. From germline, CDR1 is SGHAT and CDR2 FQNNGV. V lost 1 base and J lost 3; bases outside the gene matches: 4. The CDR3 totals 16 residues. In DNA form, the CDR3 reads TGTGCCAGCAGCTTAGTGCTAGCGGGGGGTAAAGAGACCCAGTACTTC. Translated: CASSLVLAGGKETQYF. Filled out from reference TRBV11-2 and TRBJ2-5, the complete variable domain reads EAGVAQSPRYKIIEKRQSVAFWCNPISGHATLYWYQQILGQGPKLLIQFQNNGVVDDSQLPKDRFSAERLKGVDSTLKIQPAKLEDSAVYLCASSLVLAGGKETQYFGPGTRLLVL.

This clonotype was seen repeatedly, ten times or more. V and J are TRBV9 and TRBJ1-2; the D gene is possibly TRBD1 (6 bases). Germline V gives CDR1 SGDLS, CDR2 YYNGEE. Trimming pared 3 bases from V and 4 bases from J, leaving 13 bases between. The CDR3 extends over 14 amino acids. For the CDR3, the DNA is TGTGCCAGCAGCGCGATGACAGGCGCCTATGGCTACACCTTC. Protein sequence: CASSAMTGAYGYTF.

The DNA for the CDR3 is TGTGCCAGCAGCGGACCTAGAAGGGAAAGCTCCTACGAGCAGTACTTC. Its protein is CASSGPRRESSYEQYF. The V gene is TRBV11-2, the J gene TRBJ2-7; no reliable D call. Between the trimmed V and J ends, which lost 5 bases and 0 bases, there was a span of 17 bases. The CDR3 length is 16 residues. Looked up from germline, CDR1 is SGHAT and CDR2 is FQNNGV.

This clonotype was seen many times. The rearrangement uses TRBV27 and TRBJ1-2; a weak D match, TRBD1 (6 bases). The CDR3 has 14 amino acids. V was clipped by 5 bases and J by 4 bases, with 14 bases between them. Germline V gives CDR1 MNHEY, CDR2 SMNVEV (reference sequence). CDR3 sequence reads: CASSVQGDGYGYTF. Written as DNA, the CDR3 is TGTGCCAGCAGTGTACAGGGAGATGGCTATGGCTACACCTTC.

This clonotype was seen at least ten times. The gene calls are TRBV19 and TRBJ1-2; D uncertain. Germline assignment: CDR1 LNHDA and CDR2 SQIVND (reference sequence). The germline V and J ends were trimmed by 7 bases and 2 bases, with 17 bases remaining between them. The CDR3 loop spans 15 amino acids. CDR3: CASTGKHGLNYGYTF. CDR3 DNA: TGTGCCAGTACCGGAAAGCACGGATTGAACTATGGCTACACCTTC.

This clonotype was detected only once. This chain uses TRBV29-1 with TRBJ1-1, with D hard to call. V was shortened by 7 bases and J by 1 base, with 16 bases between the two germline ends. Germline V gene lookup returns CDR1 SQVTM and CDR2 ANQGSEA. The CDR3 runs to 14 residues. The CDR3 spells CSASRWARNTEAFF. The CDR3 DNA is TGCAGCGCCTCGCGTTGGGCGAGGAACACTGAAGCTTTCTTT.